This T cell receptor (beta chain) was documented in a study of T cell responses to AZD1222 COVID-19 vaccine. Study as a whole: Analysis merged second doses at about 4 or about 12 weeks.

The CDR3 runs to 15 residues. CDR1 is MNHEY and CDR2 is SVGAGI in the germline V gene. The trim removed 6 bases at V and 3 bases at J, leaving 5 bases unmatched. Study results and limitations: Baseline serostatus was positive in only a handful of AZD1222 recipients. After the peak T cell response, and only then, were repertoires sampled. Spike-specific TCR depth and breadth grew after two AZD1222 doses.

Remarks on this clone: What it binds is unknown.

Measured with immunoSEQ multiplex PCR; TCRdb has only the in-frame clones, and not every one. Of about 120,000 clones listed, around 90% were seen once; the top ten hold under 9%. The rearrangement links TRBV6-5 to TRBJ2-1; 10 bases match TRBD1. The sample in question was peripheral blood, obtained on day 0 of AZD1222 vaccination. This sequence was found in an adult in good health. DNA of the CDR3: TGTGCCAGCAGAACGGACAGGGGGAACTACAATGAGCAGTTCTTC. Its translation is CASRTDRGNYNEQFF.